This TCR beta chain is drawn from a study of T cell repertoires in cytomegalovirus infection. Whole-study context: Signatures in public TCR beta sequences pointed to both CMV infection and matching HLA type.

This clonotype has a count of ten or more. Antigen specificity is unknown. The CDR3 contains 13 residues. In germline, CDR1 is SEHNR, CDR2 FQNEAQ (reference sequence). V was clipped by 5 bases and J by 8 bases, with 12 bases between them. TCRdb re-called the reads through MiXCR, storing one row per CDR3 protein. This sample has fewer than 550,000 distinct CDR3 sequences, with roughly 10% found just once. Study-level points and caveats: There were carriers of CMV plus the relevant HLA, and cumulative public TCR beta family frequency identified them. Dominant in the ex vivo response were TCR beta clonotypes restricted by HLA-C and specific for CMV.

The sample taken for sequencing was PBMCs. The sequence came from a human donor in good health (CMV status not recorded). Some clones in this sample may be carry-over from other donors' samples. J is TRBJ1-4 and V is TRBV7-9; D is unclear. The CDR3 protein is CASSPSLGEKLFF. CDR3 sequence (DNA): TGTGCCAGCAGCCCCTCGTTGGGCGAAAAACTGTTTTTT.